The 32 T cell receptor beta chains listed next were all sequenced from one sample in a study of Graves' ophthalmopathy and Graves' hyperthyroidism. Amplification of the TCR beta CDR3 regions used RNA transcripts (as template). The first-round RT-PCR employed HTBI primers together with the Qiagen OneStep RT-PCR kit. A multiplex PCR was then performed as the second round. TCRdb recomputed calls from the multiplex PCR reads with MiXCR, one row per CDR3 protein. The table lists 350,000 to 450,000 distinct CDR3 sequences, roughly 18% of them singletons, with 1.5% to 2% in the top ten. Sequences were obtained from peripheral blood. These receptors all stem from a woman under 30 with Graves' ophthalmopathy.

This clonotype has ten or more counts. The chain is built from TRBV24-1 and TRBJ1-3; no clear D. V shed 9 bases and J shed 0 bases, with 5 bases lying between them. The CDR3 has 12 residues. The germline CDR1 and CDR2 sequences are KGHDR and SFDVKD. CDR3 nucleotide sequence: TGTGCCACCCGGGGCTCTGGAAACACCATATATTTT. Its translation: CATRGSGNTIYF.

The chain carries TRBV11-2 and TRBJ2-7; TRBD2 matches 11 bases. CDR1 is SGHAT and CDR2 is FQNNGV in the germline V gene. V shed 0 bases, J shed 4 bases, and the junction held 8 bases outside the gene matches. The CDR3 is 17 residues long. The CDR3 DNA sequence: TGTGCCAGCAGCTTAGAACTAGCGGGGGCCCTCCCTTACGAGCAGTACTTC. Protein: CASSLELAGALPYEQYF.

In this sample, this clonotype turned up many times. This chain links TRBV25-1 with TRBJ2-7, with a weak D call TRBD2 (5 bases). The CDR3 has 15 residues. Germline V CDR1 and CDR2: MGHDK, SYGVNS. Deletions cut 4 bases from V and 9 bases from J, with 22 bases between. CDR3 nucleotide sequence: TGTGCCAGCAGTGCTTTGGGAGTGTCTAATCAAGCGCAGTACTTC. Its translation: CASSALGVSNQAQYF.

This clonotype occurred many times. The chain employs TRBV9 and TRBJ2-5; D may correspond to TRBD1 or TRBD2 (6 bases each). The V and J ends lost 1 base and 3 bases respectively, with 7 bases between them. CDR3 length: 13 residues. Germline V gene sequence: CDR1 SGDLS, CDR2 YYNGEE. The chain's CDR3 is CASSVRGEETQYF. CDR3 bases: TGTGCCAGCAGCGTAAGGGGGGAAGAGACCCAGTACTTC.

The table lists this clonotype with a few counts. The chain employs TRBV6-5 and TRBJ1-1; 8 bases are shared with TRBD1. Germline V lookup: CDR1 MNHEY, CDR2 SVGAGI. This CDR3 is built from 16 residues. Losses at the gene ends were 3 bases for V and 2 bases for J; bases not matched to a gene: 8. The CDR3, as DNA: TGTGCCAGCAGTTATGAGAGGGGACAGGTTAACACTGAAGCTTTCTTT. Translated: CASSYERGQVNTEAFF.

Many counts were recorded for this clonotype. The chain combines TRBV12-5 with TRBJ2-7; tentative D call: TRBD2 (6 bases). The CDR3 consists of 12 residues. CDR1 and CDR2 from the germline V gene are LGHNT and FRNRAP. V was shortened by 6 bases and J by 5 bases, with 11 bases between the two germline ends. CDR3 DNA sequence: TGTGCTAGTGGCCCGGGACTTGACGAGCAGTACTTC. Its protein product is CASGPGLDEQYF.

This clonotype was seen many times. The rearrangement links TRBV6-5 to TRBJ2-5; D not certain. V lost 6 bases and J lost 3, with 17 bases in between. The length of the CDR3 is 15 residues. Germline V gene data show CDR1 as MNHEY and CDR2 as SVGAGI. CDR3 sequence reads: CASRAWSGPKETQYF. CDR3 in DNA: TGTGCCAGCAGAGCCTGGTCGGGTCCCAAAGAGACCCAGTACTTC.

This clonotype has more than one count but fewer than ten. The rearrangement joins TRBV18 to TRBJ1-1; possibly TRBD1 for D (5 bases). The CDR3 totals 19 residues. V lost 2 bases, J lost 2 bases, and 24 bases lay in between. Germline assignment: CDR1 KGHSH and CDR2 LQKENI. In DNA form, the CDR3 reads TGTGCCAGCTCACCATTCTATCTCACGAGAACCACAGGAAACACTGAAGCTTTCTTT. Residues: CASSPFYLTRTTGNTEAFF. Filled out from reference TRBV18 and TRBJ1-1, the complete variable domain reads NAGVMQNPRHLVRRRGQEARLRCSPMKGHSHVYWYRQLPEEGLKFMVYLQKENIIDESGMPKERFSAEFPKEGPSILRIQQVVRGDSAAYFCASSPFYLTRTTGNTEAFFGQGTRLTVV.

In this sample, this clonotype turned up many times. The chain has TRBV5-1 and TRBJ1-2; 8 bases map to TRBD1. Germline CDR1 reads SGHRS; CDR2 reads YFSETQ. V gave up 4 bases and J gave up 6 bases; unmatched junction bases: 5. This CDR3 spans 13 amino acids. The CDR3 bases are TGCGCCAGCAGCCGGACAGGGAGTAATGGCTACACCTTC. Translation: CASSRTGSNGYTF.

This clonotype was observed many times. The genes are TRBV12-3 or TRBV12-4 and TRBJ2-2; D is undetermined. Trimming left V 3 bases short and J 4 bases short, with 12 bases between. This CDR3 is 15 amino acids long. CDR3 amino acids: CASSFRRTGTGELFF. The CDR3 nucleotides are TGTGCCAGCAGTTTTCGCAGAACGGGCACCGGGGAGCTGTTTTTT.

This clonotype was seen ten or more times. This chain uses TRBV15 with TRBJ2-6, with D possibly being TRBD1 (5 bases). The CDR3 runs to 21 residues. V lost 2 bases, J lost 0 bases, and 23 bases lay in between. In germline, CDR1 is LNHNV, CDR2 YYDKDF (reference sequence). Here the CDR3 reads CATSRLYTIQGIDSGANVLTF. For the CDR3, the DNA is TGTGCCACCAGCAGACTTTACACCATTCAGGGAATTGACTCTGGGGCCAACGTCCTGACTTTC.

In its sample, this clonotype was seen many times. The J gene is TRBJ2-7, the V gene TRBV29-1; TRBD1 agrees at 7 bases. Germline CDR1 and CDR2: SQVTM and ANQGSEA. The V gene end was trimmed by 5 bases and the J gene end by 0 bases; junction bases not matched to a gene: 1. CDR3 length equals 12 residues. CDR3 sequence (DNA): TGCAGCGTTCGGGACAGCTCCTACGAGCAGTACTTC. Encoded protein: CSVRDSSYEQYF.

The chain is built from TRBV7-2 and TRBJ1-1; no clear D. The germline CDR1 and CDR2 sequences are SGHTA and FQGNSA. This CDR3 contains 15 residues. Trimming took 0 bases from V and 2 from J, leaving 10 bases between them. The DNA for the CDR3 is TGTGCCAGCAGCTTAGCCTCCAGACTAAACACTGAAGCTTTCTTT. As protein: CASSLASRLNTEAFF.

This clonotype was detected only a few times. The J gene is TRBJ1-2, the V gene TRBV4-3; unclear D gene. The germline V and J ends were trimmed by 5 bases and 4 bases, with 11 bases remaining between them. Per the germline V gene, CDR1 is LGHNA and CDR2 is YSLEER. The CDR3 runs 13 residues. The CDR3 bases are TGCGCCAGCAGCGCCAATAGGTTCTATGGCTACACCTTC. This codes for CASSANRFYGYTF.

This clonotype showed up many times. The chain employs TRBV19 and TRBJ1-5; D is uncertain. Germline V CDR1 and CDR2: LNHDA, SQIVND (reference sequence). The CDR3 has 13 amino acids. Trimming took off 3 bases at V and 3 bases at J, with 6 bases between the two ends. The chain's CDR3 is CASSIPSNQPQHF. DNA for the CDR3: TGTGCCAGTAGTATCCCGTCCAATCAGCCCCAGCATTTT.

This clonotype occurred many times. The CDR3 DNA reads TGCGCCAGCAGCTTCCGACGGGCAGAGAACACTGAAGCTTTCTTT. It specifies CASSFRRAENTEAFF. The V call is TRBV5-1, the J call TRBJ1-1; D not certain. CDR3 length: 15 amino acids. Trimming removed 2 bases at V and 1 base at J, with 12 bases between. The germline gives CDR1 SGHRS, CDR2 YFSETQ.

This clonotype was detected many times. The chain joins TRBV19 to TRBJ1-5; 7 nucleotides line up with TRBD1. From germline, CDR1 is LNHDA and CDR2 SQIVND (reference sequence). This CDR3 region has 14 residues. V lost 7 bases to trimming and J lost 5 bases; unmatched junction nucleotides: 8. The CDR3 is CASIDRVGDQPQHF. DNA of the CDR3: TGTGCCAGTATTGACAGGGTCGGGGATCAGCCCCAGCATTTT.

The genes are TRBV6-2 or TRBV6-3 and TRBJ2-7, with TRBD1 matching 10 bases. The CDR3 has 15 residues. CDR1 and CDR2 from the germline V gene are MNHEY and SVGEGT. V was clipped by 6 bases and J by 4 bases; unmatched bases: 9. In DNA form, the CDR3 reads TGTGCCAGCAGGATGACAGGGGGCGGGGGGTACGAGCAGTACTTC. Protein product: CASRMTGGGGYEQYF.

This clonotype was detected ten times or more. The chain has TRBV7-3 and TRBJ1-2; D not resolved. Germline V CDR1 and CDR2: SGHTA, FQGTGA. This CDR3 contains 18 residues. The V end was cut by 0 bases, the J end by 8 bases, with 25 bases between. CDR3 in amino acids: CASSLTIQTGSSPAGYTF. Written as DNA, the CDR3 is TGTGCCAGCAGCTTAACGATTCAGACCGGCAGTTCCCCCGCGGGCTACACCTTC. Full variable domain (remainder filled in from reference TRBV7-3 and TRBJ1-2): GAGVSQTPSNKVTEKGKYVELRCDPISGHTALYWYRQSLGQGPEFLIYFQGTGAADDSGLPNDRFFAVRPEGSVSTLKIQRTERGDSAVYLCASSLTIQTGSSPAGYTFGSGTRLTVV.

This clonotype was picked up many times. The rearrangement uses TRBV27 and TRBJ2-6; no reliable D call. V was clipped by 0 bases and J by 1 base, with 10 bases between them. The germline CDR1 and CDR2 sequences are MNHEY and SMNVEV (reference sequence). CDR3 length: 17 residues. CDR3 loop: CASSLSRWQSGANVLTF. The DNA for the CDR3 is TGTGCCAGCAGTTTATCTCGATGGCAGTCTGGGGCCAACGTCCTGACTTTC.

This clonotype was recorded many times. The V call is TRBV20-1, the J call TRBJ2-2; D remains unclear. The germline gives CDR1 DFQATT, CDR2 SNEGSKA (reference sequence). This CDR3 region has 13 residues. V lost 0 bases, J lost 6 bases, and 8 bases lay in between. This CDR3 is CSARDSVSGELFF. The CDR3 DNA reads as TGCAGTGCTAGAGATTCGGTGTCCGGGGAGCTGTTTTTT.

This clonotype was seen many times. The rearrangement links TRBV27 to TRBJ2-5; 9 nucleotides match TRBD2. V lost 2 bases and J lost 4; bases outside the gene matches: 5. Per the germline V gene, CDR1 is MNHEY and CDR2 is SMNVEV (reference sequence). The CDR3 extends over 15 amino acids. CDR3 DNA sequence: TGTGCCAGCAGTTTAGGCGGGAGGGCCTCAGAGACCCAGTACTTC. The encoded protein is CASSLGGRASETQYF.

This clonotype has ten or more counts. The chain is built from TRBV18 and TRBJ1-2, with 9 bases lining up with TRBD1. The CDR3 is 14 residues long. Looked up from germline, CDR1 is KGHSH and CDR2 is LQKENI. The V gene end was trimmed by 2 bases and the J gene end by 6 bases; junction bases not matched to a gene: 4. CDR3 bases: TGTGCCAGCTCACCAAGAGGGACAGGGAATGGCTACACCTTC. Protein sequence: CASSPRGTGNGYTF. The variable domain in full, with the rest retrieved from reference TRBV18 and TRBJ1-2, is NAGVMQNPRHLVRRRGQEARLRCSPMKGHSHVYWYRQLPEEGLKFMVYLQKENIIDESGMPKERFSAEFPKEGPSILRIQQVVRGDSAAYFCASSPRGTGNGYTFGSGTRLTVV.

Ten or more counts support this clonotype. J is TRBJ1-5 and V is TRBV2; TRBD1 is a possible D gene (5 bases). V gave up 7 bases and J gave up 6 bases, with 16 bases separating them. Germline assignment: CDR1 SNHLY and CDR2 FYNNEI. CDR3 length: 14 amino acids. The CDR3 here is CASNLGRDGQPQHF. Here the CDR3 DNA reads TGTGCCAGCAACTTGGGGCGCGATGGTCAGCCCCAGCATTTT.

The sample holds a few counts of this clonotype. The V and J genes are TRBV5-1 and TRBJ1-2; weak D call: TRBD1 (6 bases). The ends were cut back, 0 bases at V and 4 bases at J, with 13 bases in the middle. Germline-derived CDR1 and CDR2 are SGHRS and YFSETQ. CDR3 size: 15 residues. CDR3 nucleotide sequence: TGCGCCAGCAGCTTGGAAGGGGGAAGGACCTATGGCTACACCTTC. Residues: CASSLEGGRTYGYTF.

This clonotype was detected many times. The chain employs TRBV11-2 and TRBJ2-2, with TRBD2 identical over 9 bases. CDR1 and CDR2 from the germline V gene are SGHAT and FQNNGV. The J segment lost 5 bases and the V segment lost 1 base, leaving 8 bases of the junction unmatched. This CDR3 comprises 17 residues. CDR3 sequence: CASSLGLAGRRTGELFF. The CDR3 nucleotides read TGTGCCAGCAGCTTAGGCCTAGCGGGAAGAAGGACCGGGGAGCTGTTTTTT.

This clonotype was seen ten or more times. The rearrangement uses TRBV7-2 and TRBJ2-7; D gene uncertain. The germline gives CDR1 SGHTA, CDR2 FQGNSA. The CDR3 is 12 residues long. V dropped 6 bases and J dropped 6 bases, with 12 bases sitting between them. CDR3 bases: TGTGCCAGCAGTTCGACCCCGGGCGAGCAGTACTTC. Protein sequence: CASSSTPGEQYF. The entire variable domain, with the rest obtained from reference TRBV7-2 and TRBJ2-7, is as follows: GAGVSQSPSNKVTEKGKDVELRCDPISGHTALYWYRQSLGQGLEFLIYFQGNSAPDKSGLPSDRFSAERTGGSVSTLTIQRTQQEDSAVYLCASSSTPGEQYFGPGTRLTVT.

This clonotype has a count of ten or more. The chain joins TRBV11-2 to TRBJ2-4, with TRBD1 identical over 8 bases. V was pared by 4 bases and J by 2 bases, with 13 bases of the junction left unmatched. Germline V gene sequence: CDR1 SGHAT, CDR2 FQNNGV. The CDR3 sequence is 18 residues long. CDR3 in DNA: TGTGCCAGCAGCTCCCGGACAGGGACCTCTGGAACCAAAAACATTCAGTACTTC. Its translation: CASSSRTGTSGTKNIQYF. The full variable domain, completed using reference TRBV11-2 and TRBJ2-4, is EAGVAQSPRYKIIEKRQSVAFWCNPISGHATLYWYQQILGQGPKLLIQFQNNGVVDDSQLPKDRFSAERLKGVDSTLKIQPAKLEDSAVYLCASSSRTGTSGTKNIQYFGAGTRLSVL.

This clonotype has a count of ten or more. This rearrangement joins TRBV6-1 to TRBJ1-6, with a possible D match to TRBD1 (5 bases). The V and J ends lost 2 bases and 8 bases respectively, with 13 bases between them. Germline V gives CDR1 MNHNS, CDR2 SASEGT. The CDR3 consists of 15 residues. The CDR3: CASSEPGPWHSPLHF. DNA for the CDR3: TGTGCCAGCAGTGAACCGGGGCCGTGGCATTCACCCCTCCACTTT.

This clonotype was seen many times. The chain links TRBV6-4 to TRBJ1-5, with 9 nucleotides matching TRBD1. This CDR3 is built from 15 residues. Germline V CDR1 and CDR2: MRHNA, SNTAGT. With V trimmed by 5 bases and J by 5 bases, 7 bases remained unmatched. CDR3 residues: CASSTGQGEDQPQHF. For the CDR3, the DNA is TGTGCCAGCAGTACGGGACAGGGAGAGGATCAGCCCCAGCATTTT.

This clonotype was seen repeatedly, ten times or more. The chain joins TRBV30 to TRBJ1-2; D is unclear. Germline lookup yields CDR1 GTSNPN and CDR2 SVGIG (reference sequence). V lost 2 bases and J lost 4, with 8 bases in between. The CDR3 runs to 12 residues. The CDR3 coding sequence is TGTGCCTGGAGTAAAGGGCGCTATGGCTACACCTTC. This sequence encodes CAWSKGRYGYTF. Looking up the rest from reference TRBV30 and TRBJ1-2 gives the full variable domain: SQTIHQWPATLVQPVGSPLSLECTVEGTSNPNLYWYRQAAGRGLQLLFYSVGIGQISSEVPQNLSASRPQDRQFILSSKKLLLSDSGFYLCAWSKGRYGYTFGSGTRLTVV.

The sample holds many counts of this clonotype. V gene TRBV5-1 combines with J gene TRBJ2-4, with TRBD2 matching over 8 bases. Trimming took 3 bases from V and 5 from J; bases not matched to a gene: 4. From germline, CDR1 is SGHRS and CDR2 YFSETQ. The CDR3 sequence is 14 residues long. CDR3 amino acids: CASSSGGGQNIQYF. For the CDR3, the DNA is TGCGCCAGCAGCTCCGGGGGGGGTCAAAACATTCAGTACTTC.